These T cell receptor beta chains were read from a single sample in a study of blood T cell repertoires in COVID-19. The data were produced by immunoSEQ multiplex PCR, yet TCRdb's version contains in-frame clones alone and is incomplete. The sample holds approximately 200,000 clones, more than 70% seen once. Sequenced sample: peripheral blood. The receptors were gathered from a woman in her fifties or sixties with acute or convalescent COVID-19. CDR3s include the opening cysteine and the closing phenylalanine or tryptophan. The D gene is left open where the match is weak. Only some rows state a clone size, as once, few, many or a class for expanded clones.

V	J	D	size	CDR3	DNA
TRBV4-1	TRBJ2-7	-	once	CASSRSGDHSYEQYF	TGCGCCAGCAGCCGATCAGGGGACCACTCCTACGAGCAGTACTTC
TRBV28	TRBJ2-7	-	once	CASSPLYEQYF	TGTGCCAGCAGTCCCCTCTACGAGCAGTACTTC
TRBV2	TRBJ2-2	TRBD2	-	CASRPPTSSGELFF	TGTGCCAGCAGACCTCCGACTAGCTCGGGGGAGCTGTTTTTT
TRBV6-1	TRBJ2-5	-	-	CASSGGWGGDSQETQYF	TGTGCCAGCAGTGGGGGATGGGGCGGGGATTCCCAAGAGACCCAGTACTTC
TRBV9	TRBJ2-1	TRBD2	-	CASSVAVSGSYNEQFF	TGTGCCAGCAGCGTAGCGGTTAGCGGGAGCTACAATGAGCAGTTCTTC
TRBV3-1/TRBV3-2	TRBJ1-4	-	-	CASSQDGGGWEKLFF	TGTGCCAGCAGCCAAGATGGGGGGGGCTGGGAAAAACTGTTTTTT
TRBV24-1	TRBJ2-3	TRBD1	-	CATSDRTGTGGPDTQYF	TGTGCCACCAGTGACCGCACCGGGACAGGGGGACCAGATACGCAGTATTTT
TRBV18	TRBJ2-3	-	-	CASSRDSPPDTQYF	TGTGCCAGCTCACGGGACTCCCCGCCAGATACGCAGTATTTT
TRBV4-3	TRBJ2-7	-	-	CASSQDLAPYEQYF	TGCGCCAGCAGCCAAGATTTAGCTCCCTACGAGCAGTACTTC
TRBV5-4	TRBJ1-2	-	-	CASSNDRLNYGYTF	TGTGCCAGCAGCAACGACAGGCTCAACTATGGCTACACCTTC
TRBV19	TRBJ1-2	-	once	CASSSRQVYGYTF	TGTGCCAGTAGCTCTCGACAGGTCTATGGCTACACCTTC
TRBV19	TRBJ2-2	TRBD1	-	CASSTAGTAALVNTGELFF	TGTGCCAGTAGTACAGCCGGGACAGCCGCGTTGGTGAACACCGGGGAGCTGTTTTTT
TRBV5-1	TRBJ2-1	TRBD2	once	CASSPWTSGREGNEQFF	TGCGCCAGCAGCCCCTGGACTAGCGGGAGGGAGGGCAATGAGCAGTTCTTC
TRBV5-1	TRBJ1-3	-	once	CATSPTGTHRNTIYF	TGCGCCACCTCTCCTACCGGGACACATCGAAACACCATATATTTT
TRBV28	TRBJ2-5	TRBD2	-	CASSSGLAGGLYTSLKETQYF	TGTGCCAGCAGTTCCGGACTAGCGGGAGGACTTTATACTTCCCTCAAAGAGACCCAGTACTTC
TRBV6-5	TRBJ1-2	-	-	CASSRGSESYGYTF	TGTGCCAGCTCCCGGGGAAGTGAATCCTATGGCTACACCTTC
TRBV3-1/TRBV3-2	TRBJ1-1	-	-	CASSQDGRRAFF	TGTGCCAGCAGCCAAGATGGGAGAAGAGCTTTCTTT
TRBV9	TRBJ1-4	-	few	CASSVEGGRFEKLFF	TGTGCCAGCAGCGTAGAAGGAGGGAGATTCGAAAAACTGTTTTTT
TRBV7-9	TRBJ1-6	-	-	CASSLESGVAHSPLHF	TGTGCCAGCAGCTTAGAGTCAGGGGTTGCGCATTCACCCCTCCACTTT
TRBV7-9	TRBJ1-1	-	-	CASSLEASAPAFF	TGTGCCAGCAGCTTAGAAGCGTCCGCTCCAGCTTTCTTT
TRBV28	TRBJ2-7	TRBD2	-	CASSLGAGGPHPYEQYF	TGTGCCAGCAGTTTGGGAGCGGGAGGCCCCCATCCCTACGAGCAGTACTTC
TRBV7-2	TRBJ1-2	TRBD1	-	CASSRDRVPYGYTF	TGTGCCAGCAGCAGGGACAGGGTCCCCTATGGCTACACCTTC
TRBV6-5	TRBJ1-1	-	few	CATHSFQAEAFF	TGTGCCACCCACAGCTTTCAGGCTGAAGCTTTCTTT
TRBV6-5	TRBJ1-3	-	once	CASSAGRTIYF	TGTGCCAGCAGCGCAGGGCGGACCATATATTTT
TRBV4-1	TRBJ2-1	TRBD2	-	CASSPRVGLAGGQRDEQFF	TGCGCCAGCAGCCCGCGGGTTGGCCTAGCGGGAGGGCAAAGGGATGAGCAGTTCTTC
TRBV19	TRBJ1-5	TRBD1	-	CASKDRGGGNQPQHF	TGTGCCAGCAAAGACAGGGGAGGCGGCAATCAGCCCCAGCATTTT
TRBV3-1/TRBV3-2	TRBJ2-1	-	-	CASSQKASLFF	TGTGCCAGCAGCCAAAAGGCTAGCCTGTTCTTC
TRBV6-1	TRBJ1-3	-	-	CASSERGYSGNTIYF	TGTGCCAGCAGTGAACGCGGGTACTCTGGAAACACCATATATTTT
TRBV18	TRBJ1-2	-	-	CASSPLGQPNYGYTF	TGTGCCAGCTCACCTCTTGGACAGCCTAACTATGGCTACACCTTC
TRBV14	TRBJ1-1	-	-	CASSQARRGPAFF	TGTGCCAGCAGCCAAGCCCGAAGAGGGCCGGCTTTCTTT
TRBV6-2/TRBV6-3	TRBJ2-7	-	-	CASSSPRGAYEQYF	TGTGCCAGCAGTTCCCCTAGAGGTGCCTACGAGCAGTACTTC
TRBV13	TRBJ2-2	-	-	CASSYPIQARNTGELFF	TGTGCCAGCAGCTACCCAATACAGGCTAGGAACACCGGGGAGCTGTTTTTT
TRBV12-5	TRBJ1-6	TRBD1	-	CASGLGQGVGVNSPLHF	TGTGCTAGTGGTTTGGGACAGGGGGTCGGAGTGAATTCACCCCTCCACTTT
TRBV6-2/TRBV6-3	TRBJ1-5	TRBD1	-	CASSHLDRELDQPQHF	TGTGCCAGCAGTCACTTGGACAGGGAGTTAGATCAGCCCCAGCATTTT
TRBV21-1	TRBJ2-3	-	-	CASSLLWGTSGKTDTQYF	TGTGCCAGCAGCCTCCTGTGGGGGACTAGCGGGAAGACAGATACGCAGTATTTT
TRBV5-4	TRBJ2-7	TRBD2	-	CASSPGASGAYEQYF	TGTGCCAGCAGCCCGGGTGCTAGCGGGGCCTACGAGCAGTACTTC
TRBV2	TRBJ1-2	-	-	CATTLGQDYGYTF	TGTGCCACAACCCTGGGGCAGGATTATGGCTACACCTTC
TRBV21-1	TRBJ1-6	-	-	CASSKYRVSPRVSSYNSPLHF	TGTGCCAGCAGCAAATATCGGGTTTCACCCAGGGTGAGCTCCTATAATTCACCCCTCCACTTT
TRBV19	TRBJ2-3	TRBD2	-	CASKVTGGDTQYF	TGTGCCAGTAAAGTCACGGGAGGGGATACGCAGTATTTT
TRBV7-2	TRBJ2-3	-	-	CASSPRQAVHTDTQYF	TGTGCCAGCAGCCCGCGACAGGCAGTTCACACAGATACGCAGTATTTT
TRBV7-6	TRBJ2-1	TRBD2	-	CASSLGTSGFYNEQFF	TGTGCCAGCAGCTTAGGTACTAGCGGTTTCTACAATGAGCAGTTCTTC
TRBV19	TRBJ1-1	-	-	CASIFAGEAFF	TGTGCCAGTATTTTCGCAGGAGAAGCTTTCTTT
TRBV4-1	TRBJ2-2	-	-	CASSLDRENTGELFF	TGCGCCAGCAGCCTCGACAGAGAGAACACCGGGGAGCTGTTTTTT
TRBV20-1	TRBJ1-2	-	few	CSAGGESGYTF	TGCAGTGCTGGCGGCGAGTCCGGCTACACCTTC
TRBV9	TRBJ1-2	TRBD1	-	CASSVEGQGFYGYTF	TGTGCCAGCAGCGTAGAAGGACAGGGGTTCTATGGCTACACCTTC
TRBV28	TRBJ1-3	TRBD1	-	CASSLRGGTGNTIYF	TGTGCCAGCAGTTTAAGAGGGGGCACCGGAAACACCATATATTTT
TRBV19	TRBJ1-1	TRBD1	-	CASSIAPTGMNTEAFF	TGTGCCAGTAGTATAGCCCCGACAGGGATGAACACTGAAGCTTTCTTT
TRBV7-2	TRBJ2-7	TRBD1	-	CASSVRKGQGSHEQYF	TGTGCCAGCAGCGTTCGGAAGGGACAGGGGTCCCACGAGCAGTACTTC
TRBV10-3	TRBJ2-7	TRBD1	-	CAISEVQGGSHEQYF	TGTGCCATCAGTGAGGTTCAAGGGGGCTCCCACGAGCAGTACTTC
TRBV5-6	TRBJ2-1	TRBD2	-	CASSSNPLAGNYNEQFF	TGTGCCAGCAGCTCTAACCCCCTAGCGGGAAATTACAATGAGCAGTTCTTC
TRBV9	TRBJ2-5	TRBD2	-	CASSVGTSGGTETQYF	TGTGCCAGCAGCGTCGGGACTAGCGGGGGGACAGAGACCCAGTACTTC
TRBV3-1/TRBV3-2	TRBJ1-1	TRBD1	-	CASSHSDRSNTEAFF	TGTGCCAGCAGCCACTCGGACAGGTCGAACACTGAAGCTTTCTTT
TRBV24-1	TRBJ1-5	TRBD1	-	CATSDSQGQGRQPQHF	TGTGCCACCAGTGATTCCCAGGGACAGGGGAGACAGCCCCAGCATTTT
TRBV7-9	TRBJ1-4	TRBD1	-	CASSSRDRIIEKLFF	TGTGCCAGCAGCTCCCGGGACAGGATTATTGAAAAACTGTTTTTT
TRBV12-5	TRBJ2-5	-	few	CASGSMDTPETQYF	TGTGCTAGTGGTTCGATGGACACTCCAGAGACCCAGTACTTC
TRBV24-1	TRBJ2-6	-	-	CATKTVLLELSGANVLTF	TGTGCCACAAAGACCGTTCTGTTGGAGCTCTCTGGGGCCAACGTCCTGACTTTC
TRBV19	TRBJ1-2	TRBD1	-	CASTGQGYGYTF	TGTGCCAGTACGGGACAGGGGTATGGCTACACCTTC
TRBV7-9	TRBJ1-2	-	-	CASRLSGSPNYGYTF	TGTGCCAGCAGGTTGAGCGGCTCTCCCAACTATGGCTACACCTTC
TRBV27	TRBJ2-7	-	-	CASSFGSEQYF	TGTGCCAGCAGTTTTGGGAGCGAGCAGTACTTC
TRBV7-6	TRBJ2-1	TRBD2	-	CASSLISSGIADNEQFF	TGTGCCAGCAGCTTAATCTCTAGCGGGATAGCGGACAATGAGCAGTTCTTC